These 18 T cell receptor beta chains were all obtained from the same sample, sequenced in a study of T cells in Graves' hyperthyroidism and ophthalmopathy. RNA transcripts yielded amplified TCR beta CDR3 regions. First-round RT-PCR targeting the TCR CDR3 was performed with the HTBI primer set. MiXCR, run by TCRdb on the multiplex PCR reads, gives a single entry per CDR3 protein. The sample yields roughly 130,000 distinct CDR3 sequences, 22% seen once. Source material: blood. The receptors shown here come from a woman aged 50 to 65 with Graves' hyperthyroidism that later progressed to Graves' ophthalmopathy.

In regard to this clonotype: The conserved phenylalanine or tryptophan is not found at the CDR3 terminus, so this likely reflects a read error. This sequence joins TRBV14 and TRBJ2-5, with no clear D. Per the germline V gene, CDR1 is SGHDN and CDR2 is FVKESK. The CDR3 totals 13 residues. V dropped 1 base and J dropped 4 bases, with 7 bases sitting between them. CDR3: CASSQAWGETQYL. The DNA of the CDR3 is TGTGCCAGCAGCCAAGCCTGGGGAGAGACCCAGTACCTC.

This clonotype was seen only a few times. CDR3 in DNA: TGTGCCAGCAGCTTGGCAAGGTCCGATCTGGGAGGCTACACCTTC. This codes for CASSLARSDLGGYTF. The chain uses TRBV7-8 and TRBJ1-2; unclear D gene. V lost 3 bases, J lost 8 bases, and 19 bases lay in between. Germline CDR1 is SGHVS and CDR2 is FQNEAQ. CDR3 length equals 15 residues.

The CDR3 DNA is TGTGCCAGCAGTTACTGGAGGCCGGGACAGGGGGCCGGCGAGCAGTACTTC. This gives the protein CASSYWRPGQGAGEQYF. V gene TRBV6-5 combines with J gene TRBJ2-7; TRBD1 matches 12 bases. J gave up 6 bases and V 1 base, and 10 bases lay outside the gene matches. The CDR3 has 17 amino acids. Germline CDR1 is MNHEY and CDR2 is SVGAGI.

This clonotype was counted ten times or more. The CDR3 region has the DNA TGTGCCAGCACCTACTCGATCCTGAAGAACACTGAAGCTTTCTTT. It is translated as CASTYSILKNTEAFF. The chain links TRBV6-6 to TRBJ1-1; D ambiguous. This CDR3 is built from 15 residues. V was trimmed by 7 bases and J by 1 base, leaving 16 bases between them. The germline CDR1 and CDR2 sequences are MNHNY and SVGAGI (reference sequence).

This clonotype was counted ten times or more. The chain is built from TRBV18 and TRBJ2-7; TRBD2 is a possible D gene (6 bases). CDR3 length: 13 residues. Trimming removed 1 base at V and 4 bases at J, with 8 bases between. The germline gives CDR1 KGHSH, CDR2 LQKENI. CDR3 protein: CASSPQEGYEQYF. In DNA form, the CDR3 reads TGTGCCAGCTCACCACAGGAGGGTTACGAGCAGTACTTC.

In this sample, this clonotype turned up many times. The V and J genes are TRBV18 and TRBJ1-2; D is ambiguous. Germline-derived CDR1 and CDR2 are KGHSH and LQKENI. CDR3 length: 19 amino acids. The V end lost 3 bases, the J end lost 2 bases, and 25 bases lay between the germline ends. The CDR3: CASSPGSSEWQRKNYGYTF. CDR3 DNA: TGTGCCAGCTCACCTGGGTCTTCTGAGTGGCAGAGAAAGAACTATGGCTACACCTTC. Combining the CDR3 with reference TRBV18 and TRBJ1-2 gives the whole variable domain NAGVMQNPRHLVRRRGQEARLRCSPMKGHSHVYWYRQLPEEGLKFMVYLQKENIIDESGMPKERFSAEFPKEGPSILRIQQVVRGDSAAYFCASSPGSSEWQRKNYGYTFGSGTRLTVV.

The gene calls are TRBV6-1 and TRBJ2-5; 7 bases align to TRBD1. Germline lookup yields CDR1 MNHNS and CDR2 SASEGT. V shed 6 bases and J 2 bases; nucleotides not matched to a gene: 9. This CDR3 spans 15 amino acids. The CDR3 coding sequence is TGTGCCAGCAGCGGAGGCTCGACAGGGCAAGAGACCCAGTACTTC. Residues: CASSGGSTGQETQYF.

This clonotype has more than one count but fewer than ten. The chain has TRBV5-4 and TRBJ2-1; 12 bases are a match to TRBD2. V dropped 3 bases and J dropped 2; count of bases not matched to a gene: 3. This CDR3 has 16 residues. The germline CDR1 and CDR2 sequences are SGHNT and YYREEE (reference sequence). CDR3 in amino acids: CASSSRTSGAYNEQFF. The CDR3 bases are TGTGCCAGCAGCTCACGGACTAGCGGGGCCTACAATGAGCAGTTCTTC.

There are many counts of this clonotype. V usage is TRBV28 and J usage is TRBJ2-3; TRBD2 matches 9 bases. CDR3 size: 15 residues. Trimming removed 6 bases from V and 3 bases from J; junction bases left unmatched: 7. The germline V gene has CDR1 MDHEN and CDR2 SYDVKM. This CDR3 is CASSGGSGSTDTQYF. The CDR3, as DNA: TGTGCCAGCAGCGGAGGTAGCGGGAGTACAGATACGCAGTATTTT.

The chain links TRBV7-2 to TRBJ2-1, with 9 bases matching TRBD1. Per the germline V gene, CDR1 is SGHTA and CDR2 is FQGNSA. This CDR3 comprises 17 residues. J was trimmed by 3 bases and V by 0 bases; bases with no gene match: 6. CDR3: CASSLATTGGGYNEQFF. In DNA, the CDR3 is TGTGCCAGCAGCTTAGCAACGACAGGGGGGGGCTACAATGAGCAGTTCTTC.

The chain employs TRBV28 and TRBJ2-5, with unresolved D. The CDR3 has 13 amino acids. Germline assignment: CDR1 MDHEN and CDR2 SYDVKM. With 6 bases removed from V and 5 bases from J, the gap between germline ends came to 13 bases. The CDR3 region has the DNA TGTGCCAGCAGCTTAAATGACGGGGAGACCCAGTACTTC. Protein: CASSLNDGETQYF. Together with reference TRBV28 and TRBJ2-5, the CDR3 gives the full variable domain: DVKVTQSSRYLVKRTGEKVFLECVQDMDHENMFWYRQDPGLGLRLIYFSYDVKMKEKGDIPEGYSVSREKKERFSLILESASTNQTSMYLCASSLNDGETQYFGPGTRLLVL.

The sample holds many counts of this clonotype. The rearrangement joins TRBV6-2 or TRBV6-3 to TRBJ2-7; the match to TRBD2 covers 8 bases. The V segment lost 6 bases and the J segment 2 bases; nucleotides outside the gene matches: 12. The CDR3 is 16 residues long. Per germline, CDR1 MNHEY and CDR2 SVGEGT. CDR3 in amino acids: CASRPHLAGIAYEQYF. The CDR3, as DNA: TGTGCCAGCAGGCCACATTTAGCGGGAATTGCCTACGAGCAGTACTTC.

This clonotype has at least ten counts. The chain couples TRBV3-1 to TRBJ2-3; 14 nucleotides align to TRBD2. Trimming cost V 3 bases and J 6 bases; bases outside gene matches: 8. Germline values: CDR1 LGHDT, CDR2 YNNKEL (reference sequence). The CDR3 consists of 17 residues. CDR3 protein: CASSQGLAGEDGDTQYF. CDR3 sequence (DNA): TGTGCCAGCAGCCAGGGACTAGCGGGAGAGGACGGGGATACGCAGTATTTT.

The chain recombines TRBV4-1 with TRBJ1-3; possible D gene TRBD1, 6 bases. The germline V gene has CDR1 MGHRA and CDR2 YSYEKL. CDR3 length equals 17 residues. V gave up 2 bases and J gave up 2 bases, with 16 bases separating them. This CDR3 reads CASSQSGDKATGNTIYF. CDR3 nucleotides: TGCGCCAGCAGCCAATCCGGGGACAAGGCGACTGGAAACACCATATATTTT.

This clonotype was counted at least ten times. J is TRBJ1-1 and V is TRBV18; 8 bases align to TRBD1. The CDR3 has 13 residues. Germline CDR1 and CDR2: KGHSH and LQKENI. The V gene end was trimmed by 2 bases and the J gene end by 11 bases; junction bases not matched to a gene: 7. The CDR3 sequence is CASSPRTGWLAFF. CDR3 nucleotide sequence: TGTGCCAGCTCACCAAGGACAGGGTGGTTGGCTTTCTTT.

The chain employs TRBV5-1 and TRBJ2-1; weak D call: TRBD2 (6 bases). The CDR3 runs 13 residues. V lost 4 bases to trimming and J lost 5 bases, with 10 bases between them. Germline CDR1 SGHRS, CDR2 YFSETQ. The chain's CDR3 is CASSREDHNEQFF. The CDR3 DNA follows: TGCGCCAGCAGCAGGGAGGACCACAATGAGCAGTTCTTC.

This clonotype has a count of ten or more. The rearrangement uses TRBV2 and TRBJ1-3, with 7 bases that match TRBD1. The length of the CDR3 is 16 residues. Germline CDR1 and CDR2: SNHLY and FYNNEI. V shed 4 bases, J shed 2 bases, and the junction held 8 bases outside the gene matches. The CDR3 sequence is CASSGQGNIAGNTIYF. The CDR3 DNA sequence: TGTGCCAGCAGTGGACAGGGCAATATCGCTGGAAACACCATATATTTT.

This clonotype was seen at least ten times. V usage is TRBV20-1 and J usage is TRBJ2-3, with 7 bases that match TRBD1. The CDR3 contains 17 residues. V shed 0 bases, J shed 3 bases, and the junction held 12 bases outside the gene matches. The germline gives CDR1 DFQATT, CDR2 SNEGSKA (reference sequence). The CDR3 here is CSARDLFVQGETDTQYF. The CDR3 DNA sequence: TGCAGTGCTAGAGATTTGTTCGTTCAGGGGGAAACAGATACGCAGTATTTT.